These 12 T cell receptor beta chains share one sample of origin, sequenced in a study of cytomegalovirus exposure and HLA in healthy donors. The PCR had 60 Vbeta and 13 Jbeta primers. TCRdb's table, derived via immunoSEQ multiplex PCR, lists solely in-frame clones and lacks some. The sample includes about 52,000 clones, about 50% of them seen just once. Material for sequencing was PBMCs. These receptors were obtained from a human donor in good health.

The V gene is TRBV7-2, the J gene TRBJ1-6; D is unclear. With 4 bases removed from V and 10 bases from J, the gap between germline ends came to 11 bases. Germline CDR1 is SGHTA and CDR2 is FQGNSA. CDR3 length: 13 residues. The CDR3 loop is CASSSEFESPLHF. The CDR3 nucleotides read TGTGCCAGCAGCTCGGAGTTCGAATCACCCCTCCACTTT.

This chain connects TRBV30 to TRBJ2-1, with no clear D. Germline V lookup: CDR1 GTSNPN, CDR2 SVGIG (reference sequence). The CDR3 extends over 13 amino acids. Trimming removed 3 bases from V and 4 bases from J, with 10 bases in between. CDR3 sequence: CAWRGPVYNEQFF. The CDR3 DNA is TGTGCCTGGAGGGGCCCGGTATACAATGAGCAGTTCTTC.

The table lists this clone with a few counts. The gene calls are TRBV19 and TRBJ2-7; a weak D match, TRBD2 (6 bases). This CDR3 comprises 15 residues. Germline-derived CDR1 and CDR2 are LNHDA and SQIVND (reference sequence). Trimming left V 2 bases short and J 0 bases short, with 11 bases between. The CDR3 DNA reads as TGTGCCAGTAGTATACTCTCCGGGAGCTCCTACGAGCAGTACTTC. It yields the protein CASSILSGSSYEQYF.

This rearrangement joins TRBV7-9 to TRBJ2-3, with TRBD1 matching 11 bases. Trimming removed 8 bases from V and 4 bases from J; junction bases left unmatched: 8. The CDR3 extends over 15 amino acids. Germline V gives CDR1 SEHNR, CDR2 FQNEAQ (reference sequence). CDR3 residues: CASGGGQGVADTQYF. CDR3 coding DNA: TGTGCCAGCGGGGGGGGACAGGGGGTGGCAGATACGCAGTATTTT.

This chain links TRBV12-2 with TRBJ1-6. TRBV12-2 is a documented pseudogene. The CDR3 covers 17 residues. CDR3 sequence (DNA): TGTGCAAGTCGCTTAACTAATGTTTCGGTAGATAATTCACCCCTCCACTTT. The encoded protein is CASRLTNVSVDNSPLHF.

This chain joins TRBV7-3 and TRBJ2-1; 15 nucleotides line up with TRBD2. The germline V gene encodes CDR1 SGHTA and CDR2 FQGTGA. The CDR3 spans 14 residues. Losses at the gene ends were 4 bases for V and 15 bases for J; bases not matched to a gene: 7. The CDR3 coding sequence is TGTGCCAGCAGCTCGGGACTAGCGGGGGGCCTTGCGTTCTTC. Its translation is CASSSGLAGGLAFF.

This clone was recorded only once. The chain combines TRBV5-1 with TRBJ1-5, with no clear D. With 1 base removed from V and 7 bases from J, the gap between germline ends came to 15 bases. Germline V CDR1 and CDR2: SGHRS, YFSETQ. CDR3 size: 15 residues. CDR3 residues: CASSLTGREGQPQHF. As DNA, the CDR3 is TGCGCCAGCAGCTTGACGGGGAGGGAAGGGCAGCCCCAGCATTTT.

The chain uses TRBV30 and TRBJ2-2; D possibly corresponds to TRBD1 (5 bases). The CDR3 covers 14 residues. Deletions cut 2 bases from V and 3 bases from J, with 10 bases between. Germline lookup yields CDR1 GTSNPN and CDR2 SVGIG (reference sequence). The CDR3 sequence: CAWSQGSHTGELFF. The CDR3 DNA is TGTGCCTGGAGTCAGGGATCCCACACCGGGGAGCTGTTTTTT.

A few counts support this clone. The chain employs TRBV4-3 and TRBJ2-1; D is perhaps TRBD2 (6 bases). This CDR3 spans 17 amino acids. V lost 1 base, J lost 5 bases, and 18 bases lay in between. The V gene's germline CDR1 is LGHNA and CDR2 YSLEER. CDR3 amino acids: CASSQGAGLYEDNEQFF. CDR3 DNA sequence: TGCGCCAGCAGCCAAGGGGCGGGGTTGTATGAAGACAATGAGCAGTTCTTC.

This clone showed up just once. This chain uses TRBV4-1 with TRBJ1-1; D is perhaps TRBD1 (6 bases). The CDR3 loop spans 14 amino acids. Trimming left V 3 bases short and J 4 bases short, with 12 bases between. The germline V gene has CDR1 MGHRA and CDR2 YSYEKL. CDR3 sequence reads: CASSHYRESTEAFF. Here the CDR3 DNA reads TGCGCCAGCAGCCACTACAGGGAGAGCACTGAAGCTTTCTTT.

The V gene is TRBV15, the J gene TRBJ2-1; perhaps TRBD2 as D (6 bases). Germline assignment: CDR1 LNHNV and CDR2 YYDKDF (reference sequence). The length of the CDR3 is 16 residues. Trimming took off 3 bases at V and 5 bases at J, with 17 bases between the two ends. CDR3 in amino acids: CATSRPGTHPDNEQFF. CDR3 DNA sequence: TGTGCCACCAGCAGGCCCGGGACTCACCCCGACAATGAGCAGTTCTTC.

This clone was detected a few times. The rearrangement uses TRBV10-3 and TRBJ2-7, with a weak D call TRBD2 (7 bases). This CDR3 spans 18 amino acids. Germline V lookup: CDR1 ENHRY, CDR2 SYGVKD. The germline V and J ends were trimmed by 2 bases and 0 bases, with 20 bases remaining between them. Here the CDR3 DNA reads TGTGCCATCAGTGAGCCTACGGTCGGGGGGCTGAGCTCCTACGAGCAGTACTTC. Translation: CAISEPTVGGLSSYEQYF.